The present entry profiles one T cell receptor (beta chain) with its context. Authors' analysis steps: Cell counts per sample came from amplifying reference gene primers. Method: immunoSEQ multiplex PCR; TCRdb's copy keeps in-frame clones and lacks some. Clone size and V and J calls were adopted from that table, with D and trimming inferred from the DNA. The sample consists of 150,000 to 200,000 clones, approximately 85% of them appearing once. The data derive from a study of blood T cell repertoires in COVID-19. Study as a whole: Researchers got acute and convalescent COVID-19 samples from the United States, Italy and Spain. PBMCs, B-cell-depleted T cells, or T cells provided the cDNA or gDNA that made up the material.

The V and J ends lost 3 bases and 7 bases, in that order; junction bases with no gene match: 4. From germline, CDR1 is MNHNS and CDR2 SASEGT. CDR3 length: 13 residues. The chain employs TRBV6-1 and TRBJ1-2, with 8 bases matching TRBD1. Sequencing input: peripheral blood. This TCR was recovered from a man aged 60-69 years with active or convalescent COVID-19. DNA of the CDR3: TGTGCCAGCAGTGAGACAGGGGAGTTTGGCTACACCTTC. Translated: CASSETGEFGYTF.